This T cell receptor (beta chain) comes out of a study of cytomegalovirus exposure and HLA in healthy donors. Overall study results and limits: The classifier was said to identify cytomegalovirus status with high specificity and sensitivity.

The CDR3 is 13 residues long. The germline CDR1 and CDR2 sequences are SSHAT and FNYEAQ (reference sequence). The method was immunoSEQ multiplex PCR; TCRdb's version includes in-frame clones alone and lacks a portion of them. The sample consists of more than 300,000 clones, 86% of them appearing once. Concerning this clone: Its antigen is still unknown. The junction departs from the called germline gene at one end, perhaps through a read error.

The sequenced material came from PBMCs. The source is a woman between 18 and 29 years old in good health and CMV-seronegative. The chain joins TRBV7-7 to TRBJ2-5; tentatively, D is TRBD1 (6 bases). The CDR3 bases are TGTGCTAGCAGCTTAGACAGGACAGAGACCCAGTACTTC. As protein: CASSLDRTETQYF.